This T cell receptor beta chain emerged from a study of T cells in Graves' hyperthyroidism and ophthalmopathy. Any patient presenting with uncontrolled infection, other autoimmune disease, pregnancy or lactation was left out. Amplified TCR beta CDR3 regions derived from RNA transcripts. The HTBI primer set was used in a first-round RT-PCR of the TCR CDR3. TCRdb reanalysed the multiplex PCR reads using MiXCR and keeps one entry per CDR3 protein. The table shows hundreds of thousands of distinct CDR3 sequences, with roughly 14% occurring only once. Germline lookup yields CDR1 MNHNS and CDR2 SASEGT. The V and J ends lost 6 bases and 3 bases respectively, with 14 bases between them. This CDR3 comprises 14 residues. The sample holds many counts of this clonotype.

What was sequenced was blood. The TCR sequence derives from a woman in her thirties or forties with Graves' ophthalmopathy. The chain recombines TRBV6-1 with TRBJ2-5, with TRBD2 as a possible D gene (6 bases). CDR3 DNA: TGTGCCAGCAGCCCTGGGACTTCCGAAGAGACCCAGTACTTC. Translated, it gives CASSPGTSEETQYF.